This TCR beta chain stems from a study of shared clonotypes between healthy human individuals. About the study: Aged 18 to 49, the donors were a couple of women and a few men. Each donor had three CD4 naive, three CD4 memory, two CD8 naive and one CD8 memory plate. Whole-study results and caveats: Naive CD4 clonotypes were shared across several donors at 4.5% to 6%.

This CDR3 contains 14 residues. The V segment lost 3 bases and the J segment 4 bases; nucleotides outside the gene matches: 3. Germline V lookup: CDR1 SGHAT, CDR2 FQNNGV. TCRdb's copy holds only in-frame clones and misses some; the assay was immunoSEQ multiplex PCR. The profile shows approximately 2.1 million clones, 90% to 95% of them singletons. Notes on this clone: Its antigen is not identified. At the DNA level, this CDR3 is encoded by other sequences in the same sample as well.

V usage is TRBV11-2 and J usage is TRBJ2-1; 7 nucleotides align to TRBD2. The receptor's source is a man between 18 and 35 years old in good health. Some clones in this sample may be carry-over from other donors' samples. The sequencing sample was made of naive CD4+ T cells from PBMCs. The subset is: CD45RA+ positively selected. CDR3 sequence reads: CASSLLAAYNEQFF. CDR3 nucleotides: TGTGCCAGCAGCTTGCTAGCGGCATACAATGAGCAGTTCTTC.